This TCR beta chain came from a study of blood T cell repertoires in COVID-19. On the study more broadly: Samples of COVID-19 (acute and convalescent) were obtained from the United States, Italy and Spain. In each case, the material was cDNA or gDNA derived from T cells, B-cell-depleted T cells, or PBMCs.

This clone was seen only once. This CDR3 is built from 15 residues. Germline CDR1 MRHNA, CDR2 SNTAGT. Trimming removed 3 bases from V and 9 bases from J; junction bases left unmatched: 8. Sequenced by immunoSEQ multiplex PCR; TCRdb stores in-frame clones only, minus some. Of 56,000 or so clones listed, about 87% were seen once; the top ten hold approximately 3.8%. Sample: peripheral blood. This TCR was recovered from a man aged 50 to 59 with acute or convalescent COVID-19. This chain uses TRBV6-4 with TRBJ1-6; 7 bases are shared with TRBD1. The CDR3 bases are TGTGCCAGCAGTGAGATGGAGGGGGCAGGTTCACCCCTCCACTTT. Residues: CASSEMEGAGSPLHF.